Following are 25 T cell receptor beta chains from one sample sequenced in a study of shared clonotypes between healthy human individuals. Sequencing used immunoSEQ multiplex PCR; TCRdb keeps in-frame clones, though not all of them. The sample has about 1 million clones, around four fifths seen once. Sequenced material: memory CD4+ T cells sorted from blood. Subset specified: CD45RA-negative fraction. These receptors all come from a man between 18 and 35 years old in good health.

The V call is TRBV28, the J call TRBJ1-5; tentatively, D is TRBD1 (5 bases). The CDR3 totals 14 residues. Trimming pared 8 bases from V and 0 bases from J, leaving 11 bases between. Germline values: CDR1 MDHEN, CDR2 SYDVKM. The CDR3 DNA is TGTGCCAGCGGGGGAACGGCTAGCAATCAGCCCCAGCATTTT. It is translated as CASGGTASNQPQHF.

Note on this clone: Other DNA sequences within the sample encode an identical CDR3. The J gene is TRBJ1-6, the V gene TRBV7-2; tentatively, D is TRBD1 (5 bases). The germline V gene encodes CDR1 SGHTA and CDR2 FQGNSA. CDR3 length: 13 amino acids. V lost 2 bases, J lost 7 bases, and 6 bases lay in between. CDR3 amino acids: CASSLSGNSPLHF. The CDR3 nucleotides read TGTGCCAGCAGCTTATCAGGGAATTCACCCCTCCACTTT.

The chain has TRBV19 and TRBJ1-6; D may be TRBD1 (5 bases). The CDR3 consists of 15 residues. Germline loops: CDR1 LNHDA, CDR2 SQIVND (reference sequence). The germline V and J ends were trimmed by 5 bases and 7 bases, with 15 bases remaining between them. The CDR3: CASSVSGDGNSPLHF. The CDR3 bases are TGTGCCAGTAGTGTCTCGGGGGACGGAAATTCACCCCTCCACTTT.

The CDR3 sequence is CASSEVGSSYNSPLHF. CDR3 DNA sequence: TGTGCCAGCAGTGAAGTGGGGAGCTCCTATAATTCACCCCTCCACTTT. This chain uses TRBV6-1 with TRBJ1-6, with D uncertain. The CDR3 totals 16 residues. Between the trimmed V and J ends, which lost 1 base and 0 bases, there was a span of 7 bases. CDR1 is MNHNS, CDR2 SASEGT, per germline.

Remarks on this clone: The identical CDR3 is also encoded by other nucleotide sequences in the sample. This chain uses TRBV10-3 with TRBJ2-5, with D unclear. This CDR3 comprises 13 residues. The V gene lost 2 bases and the J gene lost 3 bases, with 7 bases spanning the gap. Germline CDR1 and CDR2: ENHRY and SYGVKD. CDR3 coding DNA: TGTGCCATCAGTGAGAGACTGGAAGAGACCCAGTACTTC. Protein: CAISERLEETQYF.

This clone was seen once. An end of the junction does not agree with germline; a read error may underlie this. This sequence joins TRBV30 and TRBJ1-2; D uncertain. The CDR3 is 13 amino acids. CDR1 and CDR2 from the germline V gene are GTSNPN and SVGIG (reference sequence). CDR3 bases: TGTGCATGGAGGGAGGGAGCTAACTATGGCTACACCTTC. It specifies CAWREGANYGYTF.

V is TRBV19 and J is TRBJ2-3; D remains ambiguous. CDR3 length: 13 residues. Deletions cut 3 bases from V and 9 bases from J, with 13 bases between. The germline V gene has CDR1 LNHDA and CDR2 SQIVND (reference sequence). The CDR3 spells CASSIVNPRTQYF. As DNA, the CDR3 is TGTGCCAGTAGTATCGTTAACCCCCGGACGCAGTATTTT.

V is TRBV28 and J is TRBJ2-1, with 10 bases aligning to TRBD2. V shed 5 bases, J shed 4 bases, and the junction held 2 bases outside the gene matches. The CDR3 runs to 14 residues. CDR1 and CDR2 from the germline V gene are MDHEN and SYDVKM. As DNA, the CDR3 is TGTGCCAGCAGTCCTAGCGGGGGTTACAATGAGCAGTTCTTC. Protein sequence: CASSPSGGYNEQFF.

V gene TRBV28 combines with J gene TRBJ1-1; tentatively, D is TRBD1 (5 bases). This CDR3 contains 14 residues. Germline V gene data show CDR1 as MDHEN and CDR2 as SYDVKM. V was shortened by 2 bases and J by 5 bases, with 12 bases between the two germline ends. The CDR3 protein is CASSLSQGMTEAFF. Here the CDR3 DNA reads TGTGCCAGCAGTTTAAGCCAGGGTATGACTGAAGCTTTCTTT.

This rearrangement joins TRBV7-3 to TRBJ2-1; 9 bases are a match to TRBD2. The CDR3 extends over 15 amino acids. V lost 5 bases, J lost 7 bases, and 9 bases stayed unmatched. Germline CDR1 is SGHTA and CDR2 is FQGTGA. CDR3 residues: CASSPETSGRNEQFF. The CDR3, as DNA: TGTGCCAGCAGCCCCGAGACTAGCGGCAGGAATGAGCAGTTCTTC.

This chain connects TRBV18 to TRBJ2-3; no definite D call. Germline V gene data show CDR1 as KGHSH and CDR2 as LQKENI. Trimming took 3 bases from V and 5 from J, leaving 21 bases between them. This CDR3 is 17 amino acids long. The CDR3 here is CASSPYTPAARIDTQYF. The CDR3 DNA reads as TGTGCCAGCTCACCCTATACTCCGGCTGCGCGAATAGATACGCAGTATTTT. Full variable domain (remainder filled in from reference TRBV18 and TRBJ2-3): NAGVMQNPRHLVRRRGQEARLRCSPMKGHSHVYWYRQLPEEGLKFMVYLQKENIIDESGMPKERFSAEFPKEGPSILRIQQVVRGDSAAYFCASSPYTPAARIDTQYFGPGTRLTVL.

This rearrangement joins TRBV6-6 to TRBJ2-7, with 10 bases aligning to TRBD1. Germline CDR1 and CDR2: MNHNY and SVGAGI (reference sequence). Trimming took 5 bases from V and 4 from J; bases not matched to a gene: 8. The CDR3 is made up of 15 amino acids. This CDR3 is CASSRRDRGMYEQYF. The DNA of the CDR3 is TGTGCCAGCAGTAGACGGGACAGGGGAATGTACGAGCAGTACTTC.

The chain employs TRBV25-1 and TRBJ1-1, with D possibly matching TRBD1 (5 bases). Trimming left V 7 bases short and J 2 bases short, with 11 bases between. The CDR3 loop spans 13 amino acids. CDR1 MGHDK and CDR2 SYGVNS come from the germline V gene. CDR3: CASKRDLNTEAFF. Written as DNA, the CDR3 is TGTGCCAGCAAGCGGGACCTCAACACTGAAGCTTTCTTT.

This chain links TRBV27 with TRBJ2-2, with a possible D match to TRBD2 (6 bases). From germline, CDR1 is MNHEY and CDR2 SMNVEV (reference sequence). This CDR3 is 15 amino acids long. Between the trimmed V and J ends, which lost 4 bases and 6 bases, there was a span of 15 bases. CDR3 in amino acids: CASSSQTRTAGELFF. The CDR3 DNA reads as TGTGCCAGCAGTTCCCAGACTAGAACGGCCGGGGAGCTGTTTTTT.

The CDR3 sequence: CASSPFPGGYNSPLHF. The CDR3 DNA sequence: TGTGCCAGCTCACCTTTTCCGGGGGGGTATAATTCACCCCTCCACTTT. The chain has TRBV18 and TRBJ1-6; the D gene is possibly TRBD1 (5 bases). Trimming took off 3 bases at V and 4 bases at J, with 13 bases between the two ends. The germline V gene has CDR1 KGHSH and CDR2 LQKENI. The CDR3 extends over 16 amino acids. Together with reference TRBV18 and TRBJ1-6, the CDR3 gives the full variable domain: NAGVMQNPRHLVRRRGQEARLRCSPMKGHSHVYWYRQLPEEGLKFMVYLQKENIIDESGMPKERFSAEFPKEGPSILRIQQVVRGDSAAYFCASSPFPGGYNSPLHFGNGTRLTVT.

The chain combines TRBV5-4 with TRBJ2-3, with D perhaps matching TRBD1 or TRBD2 (6 bases each). CDR1 is SGHNT and CDR2 is YYREEE in the germline V gene (reference sequence). The CDR3 runs 19 residues. With 4 bases removed from V and 4 bases from J, the gap between germline ends came to 28 bases. For the CDR3, the DNA is TGTGCCAGCAGCCCCCGAGGGGGGCGAGGGTCAGGGTCGGCAGATACGCAGTATTTT. This codes for CASSPRGGRGSGSADTQYF.

The chain recombines TRBV2 with TRBJ2-1; D unclear. This CDR3 has 12 residues. Germline V CDR1 and CDR2: SNHLY, FYNNEI. Trimming pared 8 bases from V and 1 base from J, leaving 6 bases between. CDR3 residues: CASGPSYNEQFF. Here the CDR3 DNA reads TGTGCCAGCGGCCCGTCCTACAATGAGCAGTTCTTC.

The chain employs TRBV2 and TRBJ2-5; D is ambiguous. The CDR3 has 13 amino acids. V was cut by 6 bases and J by 2 bases, with 10 bases left in between. CDR1 SNHLY and CDR2 FYNNEI come from the germline V gene. The CDR3 sequence is CASRPWQQETQYF. Here the CDR3 DNA reads TGTGCCAGCAGGCCCTGGCAGCAAGAGACCCAGTACTTC.

The V call is TRBV10-3, the J call TRBJ2-3; D may match TRBD1 or TRBD2 (5 bases each). Deletions cut 6 bases from V and 2 bases from J, with 9 bases between. CDR1 and CDR2 (germline): ENHRY, SYGVKD. The CDR3 length is 13 residues. The CDR3 nucleotides are TGTGCCATCAGGGGACCTAACACAGATACGCAGTATTTT. The encoded protein is CAIRGPNTDTQYF.

As concerns this clone: The same CDR3 arises from other DNA sequences in this sample as well. J is TRBJ2-7 and V is TRBV28, with no clear D. The CDR3 runs to 11 residues. Germline CDR1 reads MDHEN; CDR2 reads SYDVKM. Trimming shortened V by 7 bases and J by 2 bases, and 6 bases separated the two germline ends. Here the CDR3 DNA reads TGTGCCAGCACTTCCCCCTACGAGCAGTACTTC. As protein: CASTSPYEQYF.

The CDR3 nucleotides are TGTGCCACCAGCCCCCGCGGTTATGAGCAGTTCTTC. Translated, it gives CATSPRGYEQFF. The chain links TRBV15 to TRBJ2-1; D is unclear. With 5 bases removed from V and 8 bases from J, the gap between germline ends came to 10 bases. CDR1 is LNHNV and CDR2 is YYDKDF in the germline V gene (reference sequence). The CDR3 is 12 amino acids.

The chain links TRBV16 to TRBJ1-6, with TRBD1 identical over 7 bases. V gave up 2 bases and J gave up 6 bases; unmatched junction bases: 7. Germline V lookup: CDR1 KGHSY, CDR2 FQNENV. This CDR3 contains 16 residues. CDR3 residues: CASSQGDRGFNSPLHF. The CDR3 DNA sequence: TGTGCCAGCAGCCAAGGGGACAGAGGTTTTAATTCACCCCTCCACTTT.

The chain links TRBV19 to TRBJ1-5, with D possibly being TRBD1 (6 bases). Trimming removed 9 bases at V and 0 bases at J, with 12 bases between. CDR3 length equals 14 residues. Germline assignment: CDR1 LNHDA and CDR2 SQIVND (reference sequence). CDR3 sequence (DNA): TGTGCCAGCCAGGAACAGGGTAGCAATCAGCCCCAGCATTTT. Encoded protein: CASQEQGSNQPQHF. The variable domain in full, with the rest retrieved from reference TRBV19 and TRBJ1-5, is DGGITQSPKYLFRKEGQNVTLSCEQNLNHDAMYWYRQDPGQGLRLIYYSQIVNDFQKGDIAEGYSVSREKKESFPLTVTSAQKNPTAFYLCASQEQGSNQPQHFGDGTRLSIL.

This clone was counted a few times. The CDR3 DNA reads as TGTGCCAGCACCACGACAGCGGGGGCCTATGGCTACACCTTC. It is translated as CASTTTAGAYGYTF. The chain uses TRBV6-6 and TRBJ1-2; TRBD1 might be the D (6 bases). CDR3 size: 14 residues. CDR1 and CDR2 from the germline V gene are MNHNY and SVGAGI (reference sequence). Trimming cost V 7 bases and J 4 bases, with 16 bases left between them.

The chain couples TRBV11-2 to TRBJ1-2, with TRBD1 matching over 8 bases. V lost 0 bases and J lost 2; bases outside the gene matches: 2. The CDR3 spans 15 residues. The V gene's germline CDR1 is SGHAT and CDR2 FQNNGV. The CDR3 is CASSLDRTGNYGYTF. In DNA, the CDR3 is TGTGCCAGCAGCTTAGACCGGACAGGGAACTATGGCTACACCTTC.